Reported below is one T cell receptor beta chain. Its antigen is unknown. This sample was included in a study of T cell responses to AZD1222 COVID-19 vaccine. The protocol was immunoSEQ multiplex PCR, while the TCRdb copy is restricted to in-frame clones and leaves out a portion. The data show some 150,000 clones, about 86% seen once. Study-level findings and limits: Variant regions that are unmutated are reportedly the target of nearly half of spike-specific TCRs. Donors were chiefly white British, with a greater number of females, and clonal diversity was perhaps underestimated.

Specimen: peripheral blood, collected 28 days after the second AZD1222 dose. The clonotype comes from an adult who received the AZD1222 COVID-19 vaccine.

CDR3 in DNA: TGTGCCAGCAGTGAACGACGGTATAATTCACCCCTCCACTTT. It yields the protein CASSERRYNSPLHF. V and J are TRBV2 and TRBJ1-6; no clear D gene. Trimming took off 2 bases at V and 4 bases at J, with 6 bases between the two ends. The CDR3 runs to 14 residues. Germline V lookup: CDR1 SNHLY, CDR2 FYNNEI.